Presented here are 8 T cell receptor beta chains from one specimen sequenced in a study of control samples from healthy donors and cancer patients. Clones were sequenced by immunoSEQ multiplex PCR, and TCRdb holds only the in-frame ones, with some missing. Of more than 80,000 clones in the sample, 85% to 95% were seen once. Source material: blood. The receptors come from a man aged 18 to 30 in good health.

This chain uses TRBV28 with TRBJ1-4; D gene uncertain. The CDR3 runs 15 residues. Trimming cost V 5 bases and J 8 bases, with 18 bases left between them. From germline, CDR1 is MDHEN and CDR2 SYDVKM. The CDR3 nucleotides read TGTGCCAGCAGTCGTAAGGGCCTAGGAGAAGAAAAACTGTTTTTT. Encoded protein: CASSRKGLGEEKLFF. The entire variable domain, with the rest obtained from reference TRBV28 and TRBJ1-4, is as follows: DVKVTQSSRYLVKRTGEKVFLECVQDMDHENMFWYRQDPGLGLRLIYFSYDVKMKEKGDIPEGYSVSREKKERFSLILESASTNQTSMYLCASSRKGLGEEKLFFGSGTQLSVL.

Ten or more counts support this clone. The chain has TRBV13 and TRBJ1-5, with a possible D match to TRBD1 (5 bases). Germline CDR1 PRHDT, CDR2 FYEKMQ (reference sequence). The CDR3 runs to 14 residues. V gave up 4 bases and J gave up 4 bases, with 11 bases separating them. The CDR3 is CASSSRGRNQPQHF. The DNA for the CDR3 is TGTGCCAGCAGCTCCCGGGGGAGGAATCAGCCCCAGCATTTT.

The CDR3 DNA reads TGTGCCAGCAGCCCCACCCGGATCTACGAGCAGTACTTC. Amino acids: CASSPTRIYEQYF. The chain recombines TRBV13 with TRBJ2-7; no definite D call. Germline V lookup: CDR1 PRHDT, CDR2 FYEKMQ (reference sequence). This CDR3 spans 13 amino acids. V was trimmed by 5 bases and J by 3 bases, leaving 11 bases between them.

Only a few counts were recorded for this clone. This chain joins TRBV6-2 or TRBV6-3 and TRBJ2-1; D is undetermined. Trimming shortened V by 6 bases and J by 12 bases, and 21 bases separated the two germline ends. In germline, CDR1 is MNHEY, CDR2 SVGEGT. The CDR3 contains 14 residues. The CDR3 nucleotides read TGTGCCAGCAGCTCCGGTCTCAGTAGAAACTCGCAGTTCTTC. It is translated as CASSSGLSRNSQFF.

The V call is TRBV12-3 or TRBV12-4, the J call TRBJ1-2, with unresolved D. V was shortened by 7 bases and J by 2 bases, with 11 bases between the two germline ends. There are 13 residues in the CDR3. CDR3: CASTLTQNYGYTF. The DNA for the CDR3 is TGTGCCAGCACCCTGACGCAAAACTATGGCTACACCTTC.

The chain is built from TRBV27 and TRBJ1-2; D may be TRBD1 (5 bases). The germline V gene encodes CDR1 MNHEY and CDR2 SMNVEV (reference sequence). Trimming took 5 bases from V and 4 from J, leaving 14 bases between them. The CDR3 has 14 residues. The CDR3 sequence is CASSLRQYSYGYTF. The CDR3 DNA reads as TGTGCCAGCAGTCTAAGACAGTATAGCTATGGCTACACCTTC.

The V call is TRBV29-1, the J call TRBJ2-3; D call uncertain. V lost 5 bases and J 5 bases, leaving 11 bases between the germline ends. Germline V gene data show CDR1 as SQVTM and CDR2 as ANQGSEA. The CDR3 has 12 amino acids. The CDR3 DNA is TGCAGCGTTCTGCTCCCAGGAGATACGCAGTATTTT. Translating it yields CSVLLPGDTQYF.

V and J are TRBV4-1 and TRBJ2-1; TRBD1 matches at 9 bases. The V gene's germline CDR1 is MGHRA and CDR2 YSYEKL. J lost 8 bases, V lost 5 bases, and 13 bases had no gene match. This CDR3 is built from 16 residues. This CDR3 is CASSLTTGGMNDEQFF. CDR3 nucleotide sequence: TGCGCCAGCAGCTTGACGACAGGGGGTATGAACGATGAGCAGTTCTTC.